The clone carrying this T cell receptor beta chain occurred a few times. The antigen is unknown. Primers: 60 Vbeta forward and 13 Jbeta reverse. Only in-frame clones appear in the TCRdb table, and some are missing; sequencing was by immunoSEQ multiplex PCR. The sample contains 120,000 or so clones, roughly three quarters of which appear only once. The source of the sample is a study of cytomegalovirus exposure and HLA in healthy donors. The study, taken as a whole, reports: In a later analysis, CMV-associated beta chains were mostly HLA-associated, it appeared.

Looked up from germline, CDR1 is SGDLS and CDR2 is YYNGEE. The CDR3 consists of 13 residues. Trimming cost V 0 bases and J 2 bases, with 5 bases left between them. V is TRBV9 and J is TRBJ1-2; D unresolved. Sequencing was performed on PBMCs. The sequence derives from a man aged 50-60 years in good health and CMV-seropositive. The CDR3 bases are TGTGCCAGCAGCGTAGGGCAGAACTATGGCTACACCTTC. It encodes CASSVGQNYGYTF.